The 25 T cell receptor beta chains given below trace back to one sample, sequenced in a study of response to subunit inactivated influenza vaccine. Each CDR3 protein is one row after TCRdb ran MiXCR on the RT-PCR reads. Of around 790,000 distinct CDR3 sequences listed, roughly 20% are singletons. Specimen: PBMCs from blood, collected around 5 days after vaccination. The receptor set was obtained from a man aged 50-60 years who received an inactivated influenza vaccine.

The V gene is TRBV24-1, the J gene TRBJ2-1, with TRBD1 identical over 9 bases. Germline CDR1 KGHDR, CDR2 SFDVKD. The V segment lost 9 bases and the J segment 8 bases; nucleotides outside the gene matches: 16. The CDR3 is 16 residues long. The CDR3 sequence is CATGRDRVGPGHEQFF. Written as DNA, the CDR3 is TGTGCCACCGGCCGGGACAGGGTCGGGCCAGGCCATGAGCAGTTCTTC.

This clonotype was seen only a few times. V gene TRBV10-3 combines with J gene TRBJ2-7; 9 bases match TRBD1. The CDR3 covers 15 residues. CDR1 and CDR2 (germline): ENHRY, SYGVKD. After removal of 0 bases from V and 5 bases from J, the junction contained 5 bases not matched to a gene. This chain's CDR3 is CAISESGTGPHEQYF. DNA of the CDR3: TGTGCCATCAGTGAGTCGGGGACAGGGCCCCACGAGCAGTACTTC.

This clonotype was seen a few times. The chain combines TRBV4-2 with TRBJ2-7; tentatively, D is TRBD1 (6 bases). Deletions cut 1 base from V and 1 base from J, with 14 bases between. Germline V gene lookup returns CDR1 LGHNA and CDR2 YNFKEQ. There are 16 residues in the CDR3. This CDR3 is CASSQVRGGQSYEQYF. In DNA form, the CDR3 reads TGTGCCAGCAGCCAAGTCCGAGGGGGACAATCCTACGAGCAGTACTTC.

The chain combines TRBV20-1 with TRBJ2-5, with D tentatively TRBD2 (6 bases). Per germline, CDR1 DFQATT and CDR2 SNEGSKA (reference sequence). The CDR3 is 15 amino acids. V was clipped by 2 bases and J by 5 bases, with 18 bases between them. CDR3 sequence (DNA): TGCAGTGCTAGATCCCGGGACTCCTGGGGGGAGACCCAGTACTTC. It yields the protein CSARSRDSWGETQYF.

CDR3 sequence: CASSQVGGAHEQYF. The CDR3 nucleotides read TGCGCCAGCAGCCAAGTAGGGGGGGCACACGAGCAGTACTTC. The rearrangement links TRBV4-1 to TRBJ2-7; possible D gene TRBD2, 7 bases. The CDR3 sequence is 14 residues long. Trimming stripped 1 base from V and 5 bases from J, with 12 bases between. Germline-derived CDR1 and CDR2 are MGHRA and YSYEKL.

As to this clonotype: At one end the junction does not follow the germline gene, possibly because of a read error. The chain has TRBV7-2 and TRBJ2-2, with TRBD2 matching over 8 bases. Germline V lookup: CDR1 SGHTA, CDR2 FQGNSA. The CDR3 covers 17 residues. CDR3 region: CASSSSGTSPKTGELFF. DNA for the CDR3: TGTGCCAGCAGCTCCTCCGGGACTAGTCCGAAAACCGGGGAGCTGTTTTTT.

This rearrangement joins TRBV5-5 to TRBJ2-7; 8 bases agree with TRBD1. The V and J ends lost 1 base and 5 bases, in that order; junction bases with no gene match: 8. CDR1 and CDR2 (germline): SGHKS, YYEKEE (reference sequence). The CDR3 has 15 residues. The CDR3 region is CASSLFRQGIDEQYF. The CDR3 DNA reads as TGTGCCAGCAGCTTGTTTCGACAGGGGATTGACGAGCAGTACTTC. Full variable domain (missing parts from reference TRBV5-5 and TRBJ2-7): DAGVTQSPTHLIKTRGQQVTLRCSPISGHKSVSWYQQVLGQGPQFIFQYYEKEERGRGNFPDRFSARQFPNYSSELNVNALLLGDSALYLCASSLFRQGIDEQYFGPGTRLTVT.

This clonotype was found a few times. This sequence joins TRBV5-1 and TRBJ2-3, with D unresolved. The CDR3 spans 14 residues. Trimming took 4 bases from V and 3 from J, leaving 12 bases between them. Looked up from germline, CDR1 is SGHRS and CDR2 is YFSETQ. Here the CDR3 reads CASSLERVTDTQYF. The CDR3 DNA reads TGCGCCAGCAGCCTGGAAAGGGTAACAGATACGCAGTATTTT.

Many counts were recorded for this clonotype. The J gene is TRBJ1-2, the V gene TRBV12-3 or TRBV12-4; D is possibly TRBD1 (5 bases). This CDR3 comprises 15 residues. The ends were cut back, 6 bases at V and 1 base at J, with 15 bases in the middle. The CDR3 bases are TGTGCCAGCAGCCTCAGGGAGGGGAATAACTATGGCTACACCTTC. This gives the protein CASSLREGNNYGYTF.

The chain recombines TRBV6-2 or TRBV6-3 with TRBJ1-1; D gene uncertain. The CDR3 totals 14 residues. The V and J ends lost 6 bases and 1 base respectively, with 12 bases between them. Per germline, CDR1 MNHEY and CDR2 SVGEGT. The CDR3 region is CASSERTANTEAFF. DNA for the CDR3: TGTGCCAGCAGCGAAAGGACGGCGAACACTGAAGCTTTCTTT.

V gene TRBV10-2 combines with J gene TRBJ2-1; TRBD2 matches at 9 bases. The V gene's germline CDR1 is WSHSY and CDR2 SAAADI. The CDR3 loop spans 15 amino acids. After removal of 4 bases from V and 8 bases from J, the junction contained 9 bases not matched to a gene. CDR3 coding DNA: TGCGCCAGCAGTGTGAGCGGGGGGCCTTGGTATGAGCAGTTCTTC. It translates to CASSVSGGPWYEQFF.

The V and J genes are TRBV5-1 and TRBJ2-7; TRBD2 matches at 11 bases. Per germline, CDR1 SGHRS and CDR2 YFSETQ. The trim removed 0 bases at V and 5 bases at J, leaving 4 bases unmatched. This CDR3 is 15 amino acids long. The CDR3: CASSLVAGGNNEQYF. DNA for the CDR3: TGCGCCAGCAGCTTGGTAGCGGGAGGGAACAACGAGCAGTACTTC.

This clonotype has ten or more counts. V and J are TRBV7-9 and TRBJ2-2; D remains unclear. This CDR3 region has 13 residues. Trimming removed 6 bases from V and 1 base from J, with 6 bases in between. CDR1 and CDR2 from the germline V gene are SEHNR and FQNEAQ (reference sequence). As DNA, the CDR3 is TGTGCCAGCAGTTTACTGAACACCGGGGAGCTGTTTTTT. This sequence encodes CASSLLNTGELFF.

This clonotype was found a few times. This rearrangement joins TRBV11-2 to TRBJ1-1, with a weak D call TRBD1 (5 bases). The CDR3 runs to 14 residues. CDR1 and CDR2 from the germline V gene are SGHAT and FQNNGV. V gave up 1 base and J gave up 4 bases, with 10 bases separating them. The CDR3 region has the DNA TGTGCCAGCAGCTTAGTCACGGGGACCACTGAAGCTTTCTTT. The encoded protein is CASSLVTGTTEAFF.

Here the CDR3 DNA reads TGCAGTGCTGAGGGGGGGGGCTTTAACACCGGGGAGCTGTTTTTT. Its translation: CSAEGGGFNTGELFF. The V and J genes are TRBV20-1 and TRBJ2-2; weak D call: TRBD2 (7 bases). Germline CDR1 and CDR2: DFQATT and SNEGSKA (reference sequence). The CDR3 totals 15 residues. Trimming cost V 5 bases and J 2 bases, with 15 bases left between them.

This chain joins TRBV6-2 or TRBV6-3 and TRBJ2-1; D may match TRBD1 or TRBD2 (7 bases each). There are 15 residues in the CDR3. Trimming stripped 3 bases from V and 7 bases from J, with 16 bases between. CDR1 and CDR2 (germline): MNHEY, SVGEGT. The CDR3 sequence: CASSYQGGAANEQFF. CDR3 DNA: TGTGCCAGCAGTTATCAGGGGGGGGCCGCGAATGAGCAGTTCTTC.

The rearrangement links TRBV29-1 to TRBJ1-1; 7 nucleotides align to TRBD1. J gave up 7 bases and V 7 bases, and 9 bases lay outside the gene matches. Germline V gene lookup returns CDR1 SQVTM and CDR2 ANQGSEA. The CDR3 has 12 residues. CDR3 sequence: CSAKGGGNEAFF. CDR3 in DNA: TGCAGCGCGAAGGGAGGGGGCAATGAAGCTTTCTTT.

The chain is built from TRBV20-1 and TRBJ2-7; 7 nucleotides match TRBD2. After removal of 0 bases from V and 3 bases from J, the junction contained 5 bases not matched to a gene. CDR1 is DFQATT and CDR2 is SNEGSKA in the germline V gene (reference sequence). The CDR3 is 14 amino acids. CDR3 residues: CSARDTSVGYEQYF. In DNA form, the CDR3 reads TGCAGTGCTAGAGATACTAGCGTCGGCTACGAGCAGTACTTC.

This clonotype was detected only a few times. The chain is built from TRBV12-3 or TRBV12-4 and TRBJ1-5, with TRBD1 matching 7 bases. V was clipped by 5 bases and J by 2 bases; unmatched bases: 6. This CDR3 is built from 15 residues. CDR3 amino acids: CASSGTASGNQPQHF. In DNA form, the CDR3 reads TGTGCCAGCAGTGGGACAGCGTCAGGCAATCAGCCCCAGCATTTT.

This rearrangement joins TRBV5-5 to TRBJ2-1; D is possibly TRBD2 (6 bases). The CDR3 is 16 residues long. V dropped 0 bases and J dropped 3 bases, with 13 bases sitting between them. Germline assignment: CDR1 SGHKS and CDR2 YYEKEE (reference sequence). CDR3 protein: CASSLARSGFYNEQFF. In DNA, the CDR3 is TGTGCCAGCAGCTTGGCGAGGAGCGGGTTCTACAATGAGCAGTTCTTC.

This clonotype appeared a few times. The rearrangement links TRBV20-1 to TRBJ2-3; 8 nucleotides agree with TRBD2. V dropped 1 base and J dropped 6; count of bases not matched to a gene: 3. CDR1 is DFQATT and CDR2 is SNEGSKA in the germline V gene (reference sequence). There are 13 residues in the CDR3. CDR3 protein: CSARVEREDTQYF. Written as DNA, the CDR3 is TGCAGTGCTAGAGTGGAGCGGGAGGATACGCAGTATTTT.

This clonotype has at least ten counts. CDR3 sequence: CSTHKGEGRNTGELFF. The CDR3, as DNA: TGCAGCACACATAAGGGCGAAGGGCGGAACACCGGGGAGCTGTTTTTT. This rearrangement joins TRBV20-1 to TRBJ2-2; D remains unclear. CDR1 DFQATT and CDR2 SNEGSKA come from the germline V gene (reference sequence). The CDR3 is 16 residues long.

The J gene is TRBJ2-1, the V gene TRBV20-1, with a tentative D call TRBD1 (6 bases). V was trimmed by 3 bases and J by 4 bases, leaving 10 bases between them. The germline CDR1 and CDR2 sequences are DFQATT and SNEGSKA (reference sequence). The CDR3 covers 13 residues. This chain's CDR3 is CSASGQGYNEQFF. DNA of the CDR3: TGCAGTGCTAGTGGCCAGGGGTACAATGAGCAGTTCTTC.

Only a few counts were recorded for this clonotype. This sequence joins TRBV7-3 and TRBJ2-2; weak D call: TRBD1 (5 bases). The germline CDR1 and CDR2 sequences are SGHTA and FQGTGA. The CDR3 consists of 14 residues. V gave up 6 bases and J gave up 4 bases, with 12 bases separating them. CDR3 amino acids: CASSLGAATGELFF. DNA of the CDR3: TGTGCCAGCAGTTTAGGGGCGGCCACCGGGGAGCTGTTTTTT.

This clonotype was detected a few times. The V call is TRBV7-9, the J call TRBJ2-3; D may correspond to TRBD1 or TRBD2 (5 bases each). Germline CDR1 is SEHNR and CDR2 is FQNEAQ (reference sequence). This CDR3 spans 15 amino acids. The germline V and J ends were trimmed by 5 bases and 0 bases, with 12 bases remaining between them. CDR3: CASSGDGSSTDTQYF. The CDR3 DNA reads TGTGCCAGCAGCGGGGACGGGTCTAGCACAGATACGCAGTATTTT. The whole variable domain, filled in from reference TRBV7-9 and TRBJ2-3, reads DTGVSQNPRHKITKRGQNVTFRCDPISEHNRLYWYRQTLGQGPEFLTYFQNEAQLEKSRLLSDRFSAERPKGSFSTLEIQRTEQGDSAMYLCASSGDGSSTDTQYFGPGTRLTVL.